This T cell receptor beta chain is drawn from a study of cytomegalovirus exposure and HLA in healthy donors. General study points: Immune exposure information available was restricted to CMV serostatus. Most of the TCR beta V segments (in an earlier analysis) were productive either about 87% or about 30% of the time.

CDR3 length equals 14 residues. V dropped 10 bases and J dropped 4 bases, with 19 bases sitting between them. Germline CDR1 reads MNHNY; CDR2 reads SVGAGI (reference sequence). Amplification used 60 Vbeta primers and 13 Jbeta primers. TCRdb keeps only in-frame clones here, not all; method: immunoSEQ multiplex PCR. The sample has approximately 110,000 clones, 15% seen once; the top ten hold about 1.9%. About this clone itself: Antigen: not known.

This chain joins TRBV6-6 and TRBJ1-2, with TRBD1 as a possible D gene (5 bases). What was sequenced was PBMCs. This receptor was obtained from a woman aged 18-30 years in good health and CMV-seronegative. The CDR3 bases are TGTGCCAACACTACCCTCGGGACTGTCTATGGCTACACCTTC. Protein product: CANTTLGTVYGYTF.